The sequence of this T cell receptor beta chain was determined in a study of cytomegalovirus exposure and HLA in healthy donors. Looking at the study overall: Among roughly 180 million T cells, an earlier analysis found roughly 110 million unique TCR beta sequences.

With respect to this clone: The antigen is unknown.

Per the germline V gene, CDR1 is SGHTA and CDR2 is FQGTGA. Trimming cost V 0 bases and J 6 bases, with 7 bases left between them. The length of the CDR3 is 13 residues. PCR amplification relied on 60 Vbeta primers (plus 13 Jbeta primers). TCRdb keeps only in-frame clones here, not all; method: immunoSEQ multiplex PCR. The sample includes about 110,000 clones, approximately 79% of them seen just once. Findings and caveats of the study: 87-base-pair reads could not separate some V segments, including TRBV6-2 and TRBV6-3.

This chain uses TRBV7-3 with TRBJ2-3; D gene ambiguous. This clonotype was sampled from a man aged 30 to 45 in good health and CMV-seropositive. What was sequenced was PBMCs. The CDR3 nucleotides are TGTGCCAGCAGCTTAACGTTCATGGATACGCAGTATTTT. Residues: CASSLTFMDTQYF.